This TCR beta chain was recorded in a study of Graves' ophthalmopathy and Graves' hyperthyroidism (dated by TCRdb to the late 2010s). Background on the whole study: A patient counted as having stable hyperthyroidism if there was no progression to ophthalmopathy within 18 months of follow-up. The study used signatures of the TCR beta repertoire to tell Graves' ophthalmopathy apart from Graves' hyperthyroidism and to predict which patients would progress to ophthalmopathy. In total, 135 blood samples were TCR-sequenced: fewer than 50 ophthalmopathy, around 75 hyperthyroidism and approximately 17 hyperthyroidism-to-ophthalmopathy patients. To explore V-J signatures that separate ophthalmopathy from hyperthyroidism, a discovery set of fewer than 110 patients was enrolled, consisting of about 45 with ophthalmopathy and roughly 59 with stable hyperthyroidism. An independent validation cohort was composed of fewer than 20 hyperthyroidism patients and 17 patients who later progressed from hyperthyroidism to ophthalmopathy. In roughly six hyperthyroidism patients, T-cell repertoires of thyroid tissue and blood were compared. Following sampling, methimazole starting at 30 mg daily was administered to hyperthyroidism patients, and high-dose intravenous methylprednisolone was administered to ophthalmopathy patients.

Results and caveats for the whole study, not just this receptor: Among expanded thyroid clonotypes with frequency above 0.001, most also showed up in blood, which suggests that blood repertoires may reflect the thyroid immune response. The 13-signature model separated ophthalmopathy from stable hyperthyroidism with 87.88% sensitivity and approximately 83% specificity in cross-validation, and 80%/75% in the test set. In validation, the model predicted ophthalmopathy progression with more than 70% sensitivity and roughly 72% specificity; fewer than 15 predicted patients were CT-confirmed with GO in a median of approximately six months. Sample size was not statistically predetermined, and group allocation was not concealed from the investigators.

Hyperthyroidism patients were newly diagnosed, were aged 18 to 65 years, and had a disease duration under 2 months. Patients were excluded if they had other autoimmune diseases, uncontrolled infections, pregnancy or lactation. Clinical symptoms, serum thyroxine, TRAb, thyroid ultrasound and orbital computed tomography formed the basis of the diagnosis. Total RNA was extracted using Trizol reagent, and RNA quality was checked on an Agilent 2100 Bioanalyzer. Concerning this clonotype: The target of this receptor is not known. There are no base qualities to consult, and no much larger clone falls within one base.

V ends up 5 bases short and J 4 bases short, with an unmatched junction base count of 8. The CDR3 goes from the cysteine to the phenylalanine over 14 residues. CDR3 DNA only is kept here, 42 bases in frame from base 1. From a lookup of the germline V gene, CDR1 and CDR2 are SGHRS and YFSETQ. For repertoire sequencing, TCR beta CDR3 regions were amplified from RNA transcripts. A first-round RT-PCR used HTBI primers with the Qiagen OneStep RT-PCR kit, followed by a second-round multiplex PCR, size selection and purification. Sequencing of the libraries was carried out on an Illumina HiSeq2000 in paired-end mode with 100 bp reads. The authors' analysis ran thus. Reads were processed with SOAPnuke, discarding reads with adapters, uncalled bases, mean Phred below 15, or no exact constant-primer or identifier match. High-quality paired reads were merged with COPE v1.2.5. Each unique nucleotide sequence was defined as a clonotype, and clonotypes were aligned to IMGT TRB V, D and J references with MiTCR v1.1. Analysis was restricted to V-J combinations with a frequency above 0.0001, which covered 98% to 99.2% of repertoires. For each V-J combination, a TCR clonal expansion and chaos score was defined as the ratio of F50 clonal expansion to chaos observed in the TCRdist matrix. Welch's t-statistics and random forest were used to reduce features to some 13 V-J combinations, which were fed into a naive Bayes classifier. The Morisita-Horn index was used to measure how similar the thyroid and blood repertoires were. The raw public reads went through TCRdb reprocessing: fastp at Q25, MiXCR clone calling, in-frame beta chains kept. When rows share a CDR3 protein, they turn into one entry using the most common DNA and genes. These V and J calls derive from TCRdb rather than the authors' analysis. The sample table records around 1,200,000 distinct CDR3 sequences; 35% to 40% of these occur just once. 8.5% to 14% of the sample is held by the ten biggest clonotypes.

The chain is made from TRBV5-1 and TRBJ1-2, with 7 bases in between that match TRBD1. The clonotype comes from an adult man with Graves' hyperthyroidism. Sequencing used peripheral blood or thyroid tissue (not recorded which). The CDR3 reads as follows: CASRSRRDSYGYTF. The DNA sequence follows: TGCGCCAGCAGGAGCCGCCGGGACAGCTATGGCTACACCTTC.